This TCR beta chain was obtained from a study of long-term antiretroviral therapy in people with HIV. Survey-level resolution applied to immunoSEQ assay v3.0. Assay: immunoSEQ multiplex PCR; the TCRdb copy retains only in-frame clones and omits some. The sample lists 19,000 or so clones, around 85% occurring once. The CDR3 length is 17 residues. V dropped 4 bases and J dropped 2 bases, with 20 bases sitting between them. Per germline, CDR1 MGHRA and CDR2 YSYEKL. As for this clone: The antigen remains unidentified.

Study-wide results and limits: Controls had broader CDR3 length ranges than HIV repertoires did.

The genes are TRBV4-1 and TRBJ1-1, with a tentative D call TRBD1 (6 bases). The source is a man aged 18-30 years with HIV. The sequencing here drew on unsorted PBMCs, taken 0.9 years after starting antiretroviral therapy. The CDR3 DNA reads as TGCGCCAGCAGCCCCCTCCTCGGAACAGGGAAAAACACTGAAGCTTTCTTT. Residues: CASSPLLGTGKNTEAFF.